Sequencing of this TCR beta chain was carried out in a study of cytomegalovirus exposure and HLA in healthy donors. Study results and caveats: Cytomegalovirus association was assigned to approximately 160 TCR beta chains. Most TCRs appeared rarely, but some public TCRs recurred in many donors. Reported performance of the classifier showed diagnosis of cytomegalovirus status with high specificity and sensitivity.

Among the 120 or so subjects of the validation cohort, separate from the approximately 670-subject first cohort, were the donors. Repertoires were generated with immunoSEQ multiplex PCR, while TCRdb's copy carries only in-frame clones and drops some. The sample yields a few hundred thousand clones, 65% to 85% seen once. The CDR3 consists of 14 residues. Trimming took 1 base from V and 5 from J, leaving 12 bases between them. Germline lookup yields CDR1 SGHRS and CDR2 YFSETQ. A word on this clone: The target antigen is unknown.

This sequence was found in a woman under 40 in good health and CMV-seropositive. Sequencing was done on a sample of PBMCs. The V gene is TRBV5-1, the J gene TRBJ2-5; D perhaps matches TRBD2 (6 bases). CDR3 sequence (DNA): TGCGCCAGCAGCTTGTCTTGGGGGGAGGAGACCCAGTACTTC. This gives the protein CASSLSWGEETQYF.